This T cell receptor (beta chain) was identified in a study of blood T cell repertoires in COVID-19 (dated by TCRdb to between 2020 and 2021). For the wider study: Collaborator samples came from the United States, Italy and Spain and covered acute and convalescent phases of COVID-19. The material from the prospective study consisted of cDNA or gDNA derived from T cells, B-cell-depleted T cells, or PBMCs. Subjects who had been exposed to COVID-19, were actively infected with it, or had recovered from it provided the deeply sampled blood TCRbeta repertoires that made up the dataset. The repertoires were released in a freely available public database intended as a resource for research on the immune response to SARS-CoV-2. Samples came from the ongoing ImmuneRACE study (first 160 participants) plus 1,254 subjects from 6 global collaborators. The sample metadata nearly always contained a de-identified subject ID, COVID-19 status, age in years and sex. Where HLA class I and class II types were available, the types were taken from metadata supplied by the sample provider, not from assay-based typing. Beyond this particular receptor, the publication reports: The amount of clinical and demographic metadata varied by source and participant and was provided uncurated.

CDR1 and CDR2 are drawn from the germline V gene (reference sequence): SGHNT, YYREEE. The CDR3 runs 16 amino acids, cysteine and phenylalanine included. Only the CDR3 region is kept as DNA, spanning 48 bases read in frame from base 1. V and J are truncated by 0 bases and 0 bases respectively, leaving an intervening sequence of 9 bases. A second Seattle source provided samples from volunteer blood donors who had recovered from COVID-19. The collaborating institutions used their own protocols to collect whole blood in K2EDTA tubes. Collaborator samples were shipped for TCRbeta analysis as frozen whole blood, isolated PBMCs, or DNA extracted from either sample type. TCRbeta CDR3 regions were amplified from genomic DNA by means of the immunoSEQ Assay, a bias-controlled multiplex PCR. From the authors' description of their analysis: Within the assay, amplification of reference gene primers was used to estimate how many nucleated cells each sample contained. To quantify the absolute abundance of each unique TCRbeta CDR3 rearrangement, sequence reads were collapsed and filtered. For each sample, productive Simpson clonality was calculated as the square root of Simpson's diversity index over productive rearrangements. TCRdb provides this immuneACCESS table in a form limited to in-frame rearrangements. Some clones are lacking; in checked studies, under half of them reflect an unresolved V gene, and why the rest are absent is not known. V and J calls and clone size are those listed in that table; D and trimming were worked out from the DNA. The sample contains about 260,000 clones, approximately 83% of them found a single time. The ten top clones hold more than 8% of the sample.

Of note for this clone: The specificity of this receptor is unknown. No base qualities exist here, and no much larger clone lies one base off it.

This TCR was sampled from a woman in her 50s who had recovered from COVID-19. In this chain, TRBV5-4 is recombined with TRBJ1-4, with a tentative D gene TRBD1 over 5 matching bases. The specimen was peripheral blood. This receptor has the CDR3 CASSLGQGTTNEKLFF. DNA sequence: TGTGCCAGCAGCTTGGGGCAGGGCACAACTAATGAAAAACTGTTTTTT.